This is a list of T cell receptor beta chains from one sample in a study of regulatory T cells in long-lasting Graves disease. TCRdb passed the multiplex PCR reads through MiXCR, listing each CDR3 protein once. This repertoire shows about 620,000 distinct CDR3 sequences, 15% to 20% found once; its top ten account for 15% to 20%. These data also featured in a second study, about T cells in Graves' hyperthyroidism and ophthalmopathy.

The sequencing here drew on peripheral blood mononuclear cells (PBMCs), taken at new diagnosis, from a patient treated with antithyroid drugs. The receptors shown here come from a woman in her twenties or thirties with Graves disease. The CDR3 runs from the conserved cysteine through the conserved F or W. The order of the fields is clone size, D gene, J gene, V gene, CDR3 length, CDR3 protein, CDR3 DNA. D genes are given only for firm matches. Rows give clone size only sometimes, using once, few, many, or a class for an expanded clone.

clone size: few
D gene: NA
J gene: TRBJ2-7
V gene: TRBV10-3
CDR3 length: 12
CDR3 protein: CAISEWAYEQYF
CDR3 DNA: TGTGCCATCAGTGAGTGGGCCTACGAGCAGTACTTC

clone size: NA
D gene: TRBD2
J gene: TRBJ2-3
V gene: TRBV2
CDR3 length: 16
CDR3 protein: CASSESASGLADTQYF
CDR3 DNA: TGTGCCAGCAGTGAATCCGCTAGCGGGCTAGCAGATACGCAGTATTTT

clone size: many
D gene: NA
J gene: TRBJ1-2
V gene: TRBV6-1
CDR3 length: 13
CDR3 protein: CASSEGRSYGYTF
CDR3 DNA: TGTGCCAGCAGTGAGGGCAGAAGTTATGGCTACACCTTC

clone size: few
D gene: NA
J gene: TRBJ2-7
V gene: TRBV18
CDR3 length: 14
CDR3 protein: CASSPNRNGYEQYF
CDR3 DNA: TGTGCCAGCTCACCAAACCGGAATGGCTACGAGCAGTACTTC

clone size: NA
D gene: NA
J gene: TRBJ2-2
V gene: TRBV20-1
CDR3 length: 14
CDR3 protein: CSANPPGSTGELFF
CDR3 DNA: TGCAGTGCTAATCCCCCAGGGTCCACCGGGGAGCTGTTTTTT

clone size: NA
D gene: NA
J gene: TRBJ2-5
V gene: TRBV12-3/TRBV12-4
CDR3 length: 13
CDR3 protein: CASSFVRGETQYF
CDR3 DNA: TGTGCCAGCAGTTTCGTCCGAGGAGAGACCCAGTACTTC

clone size: many
D gene: NA
J gene: TRBJ2-1
V gene: TRBV5-1
CDR3 length: 12
CDR3 protein: CASSLGGYEQFF
CDR3 DNA: TGCGCCAGCAGCTTGGGTGGGTACGAGCAGTTCTTC

clone size: many
D gene: NA
J gene: TRBJ1-1
V gene: TRBV20-1
CDR3 length: 15
CDR3 protein: CSARDLAGGNTEAFF
CDR3 DNA: TGCAGTGCTAGAGATTTGGCGGGGGGGAACACTGAAGCTTTCTTT

clone size: many
D gene: NA
J gene: TRBJ1-2
V gene: TRBV5-1
CDR3 length: 14
CDR3 protein: CASSAGGPPDGYTF
CDR3 DNA: TGCGCCAGCAGCGCGGGGGGCCCTCCGGATGGCTACACCTTC

clone size: few
D gene: NA
J gene: TRBJ2-7
V gene: TRBV5-1
CDR3 length: 15
CDR3 protein: CASSYTSGGRYEQYF
CDR3 DNA: TGCGCCAGCAGCTACACCAGTGGAGGCCGTTACGAGCAGTACTTC

clone size: NA
D gene: NA
J gene: TRBJ2-6
V gene: TRBV2
CDR3 length: 13
CDR3 protein: CASSAFGANVLTF
CDR3 DNA: TGTGCCAGCAGTGCCTTTGGGGCCAACGTCCTGACTTTC

clone size: many
D gene: NA
J gene: TRBJ1-5
V gene: TRBV20-1
CDR3 length: 12
CDR3 protein: CSATNSNQPQHF
CDR3 DNA: TGCAGTGCCACAAATAGCAATCAGCCCCAGCATTTT

clone size: many
D gene: NA
J gene: TRBJ2-1
V gene: TRBV20-1
CDR3 length: 15
CDR3 protein: CSARDKRASYNEQFF
CDR3 DNA: TGCAGTGCTAGGGATAAGCGGGCCTCCTACAATGAGCAGTTCTTC

clone size: NA
D gene: TRBD2
J gene: TRBJ2-1
V gene: TRBV7-2
CDR3 length: 17
CDR3 protein: CASSQGVVLAGYNEQFF
CDR3 DNA: TGTGCCAGCAGCCAAGGAGTAGTACTAGCGGGCTACAATGAGCAGTTCTTC

clone size: few
D gene: NA
J gene: TRBJ1-5
V gene: TRBV12-3/TRBV12-4
CDR3 length: 16
CDR3 protein: CASSFQGGIGNQPQHF
CDR3 DNA: TGTGCCAGCAGTTTCCAGGGAGGGATAGGGAATCAGCCCCAGCATTTT

clone size: few
D gene: NA
J gene: TRBJ2-1
V gene: TRBV11-2
CDR3 length: 14
CDR3 protein: CASSLAGANDEQFF
CDR3 DNA: TGTGCCAGCAGCTTAGCGGGAGCAAACGATGAGCAGTTCTTC

clone size: NA
D gene: NA
J gene: TRBJ1-2
V gene: TRBV24-1
CDR3 length: 11
CDR3 protein: CATERAGGYTF
CDR3 DNA: TGTGCCACCGAAAGGGCTGGGGGCTACACCTTC

clone size: NA
D gene: NA
J gene: TRBJ1-5
V gene: TRBV6-2/TRBV6-3
CDR3 length: 15
CDR3 protein: CASSEWGGLDQPQHF
CDR3 DNA: TGTGCCAGCAGTGAATGGGGGGGTTTGGATCAGCCCCAGCATTTT

clone size: few
D gene: NA
J gene: TRBJ2-3
V gene: TRBV3-1
CDR3 length: 14
CDR3 protein: CASSRGPGADTQYF
CDR3 DNA: TGTGCCAGCAGCCGTGGCCCAGGGGCAGATACGCAGTATTTT

clone size: NA
D gene: TRBD2
J gene: TRBJ2-7
V gene: TRBV7-8
CDR3 length: 17
CDR3 protein: CASSPGPWTSGMNEQYF
CDR3 DNA: TGTGCCAGCAGCCCCGGTCCCTGGACTAGCGGCATGAACGAGCAGTACTTC

clone size: many
D gene: TRBD2
J gene: TRBJ2-1
V gene: TRBV20-1
CDR3 length: 14
CDR3 protein: CSASRTSGIYEQFF
CDR3 DNA: TGCAGTGCTAGCAGGACTAGCGGGATATATGAGCAGTTCTTC

clone size: few
D gene: NA
J gene: TRBJ2-5
V gene: TRBV5-1
CDR3 length: 13
CDR3 protein: CASSSWTKETQYF
CDR3 DNA: TGCGCCAGCAGCTCCTGGACCAAAGAGACCCAGTACTTC

clone size: NA
D gene: TRBD2
J gene: TRBJ2-2
V gene: TRBV20-1
CDR3 length: 18
CDR3 protein: CSARDGLAGTSNTGELFF
CDR3 DNA: TGCAGTGCTAGAGATGGACTAGCGGGAACCTCGAACACCGGGGAGCTGTTTTTT

clone size: many
D gene: TRBD2
J gene: TRBJ2-7
V gene: TRBV28
CDR3 length: 15
CDR3 protein: CASSFASGGSYEQYF
CDR3 DNA: TGTGCCAGCAGTTTTGCTAGCGGGGGATCCTACGAGCAGTACTTC

clone size: NA
D gene: NA
J gene: TRBJ2-1
V gene: TRBV30
CDR3 length: 15
CDR3 protein: CAWSSGLPAVNEQFF
CDR3 DNA: TGTGCCTGGAGTAGCGGACTCCCAGCAGTCAATGAGCAGTTCTTC

clone size: many
D gene: TRBD2
J gene: TRBJ2-1
V gene: TRBV28
CDR3 length: 17
CDR3 protein: CASRGSGTGGRTNEQFF
CDR3 DNA: TGTGCCAGCAGGGGGTCGGGTACGGGCGGGAGGACAAATGAGCAGTTCTTC

clone size: NA
D gene: NA
J gene: TRBJ2-1
V gene: TRBV28
CDR3 length: 16
CDR3 protein: CASRSFSARSYNGQFF
CDR3 DNA: TGTGCCAGCAGGTCTTTTAGCGCGAGATCCTACAATGGGCAGTTCTTC

clone size: many
D gene: NA
J gene: TRBJ2-7
V gene: TRBV30
CDR3 length: 13
CDR3 protein: CAWGTPNKYEQYF
CDR3 DNA: TGTGCCTGGGGGACTCCGAATAAATACGAGCAGTACTTC

clone size: few
D gene: TRBD2
J gene: TRBJ2-1
V gene: TRBV6-1
CDR3 length: 14
CDR3 protein: CASTPGLEVNEQFF
CDR3 DNA: TGTGCCAGCACCCCGGGACTAGAAGTCAATGAGCAGTTCTTC

clone size: many
D gene: TRBD1
J gene: TRBJ1-6
V gene: TRBV28
CDR3 length: 15
CDR3 protein: CASIPGTGAGSPLHF
CDR3 DNA: TGTGCCAGCATTCCCGGGACAGGGGCCGGTTCACCCCTCCACTTT

clone size: many
D gene: TRBD1
J gene: TRBJ1-2
V gene: TRBV2
CDR3 length: 14
CDR3 protein: CASGGTGRAGGYTF
CDR3 DNA: TGTGCCAGCGGGGGGACAGGGCGAGCAGGTGGCTACACCTTC

clone size: NA
D gene: TRBD1
J gene: TRBJ1-1
V gene: TRBV5-1
CDR3 length: 15
CDR3 protein: CASSSDRGRNTEAFF
CDR3 DNA: TGCGCCAGCAGCTCTGACAGGGGGCGAAACACTGAAGCTTTCTTT

clone size: many
D gene: TRBD1
J gene: TRBJ2-3
V gene: TRBV2
CDR3 length: 13
CDR3 protein: CASGGQETDTQYF
CDR3 DNA: TGTGCCAGCGGGGGACAGGAGACGGATACGCAGTATTTT

clone size: NA
D gene: NA
J gene: TRBJ2-2
V gene: TRBV28
CDR3 length: 15
CDR3 protein: CASSSLLYNTGELFF
CDR3 DNA: TGTGCCAGCAGTTCCCTTTTGTACAACACCGGGGAGCTGTTTTTT

clone size: few
D gene: NA
J gene: TRBJ1-2
V gene: TRBV24-1
CDR3 length: 16
CDR3 protein: CATSDPRRGANYGYTF
CDR3 DNA: TGTGCCACCAGTGACCCCCGGAGGGGGGCTAACTATGGCTACACCTTC